Detailed here is one TCR beta chain. PCR primers comprised 60 Vbeta and 13 Jbeta primers. Method: immunoSEQ multiplex PCR; TCRdb's copy keeps in-frame clones and lacks some. This repertoire includes some 130,000 clones. The data were taken from a study of cytomegalovirus exposure and HLA in healthy donors. The sequencing input was PBMCs. The receptor was isolated from a woman aged 55 to 70 in good health and CMV-seronegative.

The CDR3 bases are TGTGCCAGCAGTGAAGTGGGCGGGGGGGTACCTGGGGCCAACGTCCTGACTTTC. It encodes CASSEVGGGVPGANVLTF. The rearrangement joins TRBV2 to TRBJ2-6; TRBD2 matches at 9 bases. The CDR3 spans 18 residues. CDR1 is SNHLY, CDR2 FYNNEI, per germline. V gave up 1 base and J gave up 2 bases; unmatched junction bases: 6.